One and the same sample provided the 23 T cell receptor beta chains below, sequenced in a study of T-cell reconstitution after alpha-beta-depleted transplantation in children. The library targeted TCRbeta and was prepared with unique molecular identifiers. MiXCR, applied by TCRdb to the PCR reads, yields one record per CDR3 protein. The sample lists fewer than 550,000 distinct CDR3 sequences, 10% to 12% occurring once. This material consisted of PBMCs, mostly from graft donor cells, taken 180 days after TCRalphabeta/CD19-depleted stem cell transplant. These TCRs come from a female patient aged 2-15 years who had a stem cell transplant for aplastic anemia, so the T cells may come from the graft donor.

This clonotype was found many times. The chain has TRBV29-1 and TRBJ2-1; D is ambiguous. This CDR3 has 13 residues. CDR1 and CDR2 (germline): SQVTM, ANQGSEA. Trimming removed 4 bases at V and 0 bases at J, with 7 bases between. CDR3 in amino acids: CSVGTGSYNEQFF. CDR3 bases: TGCAGCGTTGGGACGGGCTCCTACAATGAGCAGTTCTTC.

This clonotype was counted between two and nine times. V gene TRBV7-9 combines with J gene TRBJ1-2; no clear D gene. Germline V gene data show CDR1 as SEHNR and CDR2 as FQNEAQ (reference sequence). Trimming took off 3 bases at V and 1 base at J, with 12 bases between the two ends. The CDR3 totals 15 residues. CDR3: CASSFVTRINYGYTF. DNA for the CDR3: TGTGCCAGCAGCTTCGTCACCAGAATTAACTATGGCTACACCTTC.

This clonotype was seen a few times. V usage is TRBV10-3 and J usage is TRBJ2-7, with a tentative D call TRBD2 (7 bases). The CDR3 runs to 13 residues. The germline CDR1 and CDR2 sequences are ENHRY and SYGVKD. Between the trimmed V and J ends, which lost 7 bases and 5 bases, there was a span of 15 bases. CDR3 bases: TGTGCCATCACAGGGGCGGGAGTCGACGAGCAGTACTTC. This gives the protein CAITGAGVDEQYF.

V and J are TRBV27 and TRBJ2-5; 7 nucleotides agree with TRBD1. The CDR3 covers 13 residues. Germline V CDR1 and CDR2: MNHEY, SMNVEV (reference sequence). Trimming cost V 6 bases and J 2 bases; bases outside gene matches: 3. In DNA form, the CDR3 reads TGTGCCAGCAGACCGGGACAGCAAGAGACCCAGTACTTC. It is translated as CASRPGQQETQYF.

The DNA for the CDR3 is TGTGCCATCAGTGAGTCTGGGGGTGGGATGAACACTGAAGCTTTCTTT. Its translation: CAISESGGGMNTEAFF. This sequence joins TRBV10-3 and TRBJ1-1; possible D gene TRBD1, 5 bases. The germline V gene has CDR1 ENHRY and CDR2 SYGVKD. CDR3 length: 16 amino acids. V lost 0 bases, J lost 0 bases, and 11 bases lay in between.

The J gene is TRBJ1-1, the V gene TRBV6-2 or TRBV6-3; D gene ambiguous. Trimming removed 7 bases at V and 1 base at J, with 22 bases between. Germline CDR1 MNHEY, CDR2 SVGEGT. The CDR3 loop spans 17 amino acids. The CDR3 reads CASISQPPVVENTEAFF. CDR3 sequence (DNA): TGTGCCAGCATTTCACAGCCTCCCGTCGTAGAGAACACTGAAGCTTTCTTT.

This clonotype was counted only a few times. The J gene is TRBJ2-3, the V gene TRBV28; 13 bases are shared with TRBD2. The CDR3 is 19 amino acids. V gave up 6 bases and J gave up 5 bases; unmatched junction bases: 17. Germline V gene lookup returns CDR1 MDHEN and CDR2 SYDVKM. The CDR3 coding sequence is TGTGCCAGCAGACCCCACCCGCCCACTAGCGGGAGGGTTAAAGATACGCAGTATTTT. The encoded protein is CASRPHPPTSGRVKDTQYF. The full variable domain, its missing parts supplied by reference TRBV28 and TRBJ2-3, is DVKVTQSSRYLVKRTGEKVFLECVQDMDHENMFWYRQDPGLGLRLIYFSYDVKMKEKGDIPEGYSVSREKKERFSLILESASTNQTSMYLCASRPHPPTSGRVKDTQYFGPGTRLTVL.

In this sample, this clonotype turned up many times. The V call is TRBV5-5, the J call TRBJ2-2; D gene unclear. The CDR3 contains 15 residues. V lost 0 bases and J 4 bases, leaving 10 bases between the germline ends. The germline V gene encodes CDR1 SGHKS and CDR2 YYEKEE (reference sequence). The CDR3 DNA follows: TGTGCCAGCAGCTTGGCCGGGCAAGCCACCGGGGAGCTGTTTTTT. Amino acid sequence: CASSLAGQATGELFF.

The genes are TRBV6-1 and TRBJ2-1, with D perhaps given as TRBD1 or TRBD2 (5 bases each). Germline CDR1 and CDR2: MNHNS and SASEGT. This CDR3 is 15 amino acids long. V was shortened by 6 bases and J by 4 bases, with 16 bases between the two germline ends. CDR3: CASRGAGAEYNEQFF. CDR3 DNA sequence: TGTGCCAGCAGAGGGGCCGGGGCAGAGTACAATGAGCAGTTCTTC.

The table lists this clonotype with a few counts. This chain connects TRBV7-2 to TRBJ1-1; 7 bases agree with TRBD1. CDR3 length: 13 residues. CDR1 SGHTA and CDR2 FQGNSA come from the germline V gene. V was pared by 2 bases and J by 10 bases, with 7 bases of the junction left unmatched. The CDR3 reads CASSLSRGFGAFF. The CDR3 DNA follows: TGTGCCAGCAGCTTAAGCAGGGGGTTCGGAGCTTTCTTT.

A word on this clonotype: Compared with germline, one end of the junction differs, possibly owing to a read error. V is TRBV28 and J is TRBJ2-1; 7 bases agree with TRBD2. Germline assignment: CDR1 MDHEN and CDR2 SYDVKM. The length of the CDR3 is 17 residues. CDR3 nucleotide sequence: TGTGCCAGCAGTCCCCCACCCGAGGCTAGCGGAGACAATGAGCTGTTCTTC. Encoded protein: CASSPPPEASGDNELFF.

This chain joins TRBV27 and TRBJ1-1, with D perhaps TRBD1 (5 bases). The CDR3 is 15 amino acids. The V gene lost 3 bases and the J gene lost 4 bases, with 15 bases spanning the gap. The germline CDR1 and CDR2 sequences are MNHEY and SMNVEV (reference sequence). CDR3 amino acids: CASSLTELPVTEAFF. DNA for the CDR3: TGTGCCAGCAGTTTGACAGAACTACCGGTCACTGAAGCTTTCTTT.

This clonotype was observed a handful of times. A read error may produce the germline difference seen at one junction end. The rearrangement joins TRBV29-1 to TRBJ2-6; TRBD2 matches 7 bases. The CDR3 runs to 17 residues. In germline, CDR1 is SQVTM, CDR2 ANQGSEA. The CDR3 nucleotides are TGCAGCGCCCCGCTTCGGGAGGAAATCTCTGGGGCCAACGGCCTGACTTTC. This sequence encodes CSAPLREEISGANGLTF.

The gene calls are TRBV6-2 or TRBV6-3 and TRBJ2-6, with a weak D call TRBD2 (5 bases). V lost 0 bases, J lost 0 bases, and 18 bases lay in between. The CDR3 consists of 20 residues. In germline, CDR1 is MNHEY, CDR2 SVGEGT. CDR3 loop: CASSYSKARDISSGANVLTF. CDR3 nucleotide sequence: TGTGCCAGCAGTTACTCGAAAGCTCGGGATATTAGCTCTGGGGCCAACGTCCTGACTTTC.

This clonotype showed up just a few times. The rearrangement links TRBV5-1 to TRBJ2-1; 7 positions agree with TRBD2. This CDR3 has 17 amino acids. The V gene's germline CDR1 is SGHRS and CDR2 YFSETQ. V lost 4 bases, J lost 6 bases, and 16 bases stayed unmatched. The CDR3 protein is CASSHSTKTREGNEQFF. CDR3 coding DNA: TGCGCCAGCAGCCACTCGACTAAGACTAGGGAGGGCAATGAGCAGTTCTTC.

The CDR3 loop reads CASSPLVTQELFF. The CDR3 nucleotides are TGTGCCAGCTCACCACTGGTGACACAGGAACTGTTTTTT. The chain uses TRBV18 and TRBJ1-4; perhaps TRBD1 as D (5 bases). Trimming stripped 1 base from V and 12 bases from J, with 12 bases between. Germline V lookup: CDR1 KGHSH, CDR2 LQKENI. This CDR3 is built from 13 residues.

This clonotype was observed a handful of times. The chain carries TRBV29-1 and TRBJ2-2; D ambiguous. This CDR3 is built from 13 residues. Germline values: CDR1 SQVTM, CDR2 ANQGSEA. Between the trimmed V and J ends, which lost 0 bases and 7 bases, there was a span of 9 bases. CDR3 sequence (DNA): TGCAGCGTTGAAGATTGGCCGGGCGGGGAGCTGTTTTTT. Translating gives CSVEDWPGGELFF.

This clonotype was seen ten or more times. This CDR3 reads CASSHPGRPNYGYTF. Here the CDR3 DNA reads TGTGCCAGCAGTCACCCGGGACGGCCTAACTATGGCTACACCTTC. V usage is TRBV12-3 or TRBV12-4 and J usage is TRBJ1-2; TRBD1 might be the D (5 bases). V lost 5 bases to trimming and J lost 0 bases, with 13 bases between them. This CDR3 region has 15 residues.

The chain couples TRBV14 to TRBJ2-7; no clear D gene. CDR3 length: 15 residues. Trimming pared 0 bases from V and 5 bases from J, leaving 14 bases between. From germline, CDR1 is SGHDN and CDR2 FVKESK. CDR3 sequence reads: CASSQDKWWDHEQYF. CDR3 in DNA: TGTGCCAGCAGCCAAGATAAGTGGTGGGATCACGAGCAGTACTTC.

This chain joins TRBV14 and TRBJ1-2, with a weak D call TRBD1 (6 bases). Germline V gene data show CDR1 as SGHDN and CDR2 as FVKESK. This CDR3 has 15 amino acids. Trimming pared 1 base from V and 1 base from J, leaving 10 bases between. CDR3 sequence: CASSQVSGVNYGYTF. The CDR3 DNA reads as TGTGCCAGCAGCCAAGTTTCAGGGGTTAACTATGGCTACACCTTC.

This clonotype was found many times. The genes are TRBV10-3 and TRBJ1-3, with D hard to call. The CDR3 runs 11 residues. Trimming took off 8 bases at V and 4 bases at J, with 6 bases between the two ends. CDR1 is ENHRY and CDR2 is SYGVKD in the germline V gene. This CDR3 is CAIEGGNTIYF. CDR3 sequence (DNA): TGTGCCATCGAAGGGGGAAACACCATATATTTT.

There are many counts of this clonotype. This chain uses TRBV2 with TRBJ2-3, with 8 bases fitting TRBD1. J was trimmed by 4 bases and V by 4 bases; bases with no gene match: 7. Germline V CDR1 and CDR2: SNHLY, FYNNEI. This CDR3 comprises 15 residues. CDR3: CASSVDRGSADTQYF. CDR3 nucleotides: TGTGCCAGCAGTGTCGACAGGGGCTCGGCAGATACGCAGTATTTT.

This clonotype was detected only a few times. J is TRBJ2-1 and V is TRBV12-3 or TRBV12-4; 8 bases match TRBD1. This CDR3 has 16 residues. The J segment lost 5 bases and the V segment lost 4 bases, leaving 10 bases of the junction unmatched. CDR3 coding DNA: TGTGCCAGCAGTTCGCCCCGGACAGGGCTAAACAATGAGCAGTTCTTC. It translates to CASSSPRTGLNNEQFF.